Listed here are 20 T cell receptor beta chains from one sample, sequenced in a study of Graves' ophthalmopathy and Graves' hyperthyroidism. Scientists amplified the TCR beta CDR3 regions from RNA transcripts. The library came from an HTBI-primed first-round RT-PCR and a second-round multiplex PCR. TCRdb fed the multiplex PCR reads into MiXCR, producing one record per CDR3 protein. The sample carries about 740,000 distinct CDR3 sequences, approximately 40% recorded once. Sequencing was carried out using peripheral blood. All receptors come from an adult man with Graves' ophthalmopathy.

This clonotype was counted at least ten times. The CDR3 sequence is CASSPRMGTEAFF. DNA for the CDR3: TGTGCCAGCAGCCCCCGGATGGGTACTGAAGCTTTCTTT. V and J are TRBV7-2 and TRBJ1-1; D is uncertain. The CDR3 is made up of 13 amino acids. Germline V CDR1 and CDR2: SGHTA, FQGNSA. Trimming removed 5 bases from V and 5 bases from J, with 12 bases in between.

The chain is built from TRBV2 and TRBJ2-7; D call uncertain. Trimming shortened V by 6 bases and J by 2 bases, and 14 bases separated the two germline ends. CDR3 length equals 14 residues. From germline, CDR1 is SNHLY and CDR2 FYNNEI. CDR3 in amino acids: CASSSSLWPYEQYF. Here the CDR3 DNA reads TGTGCCAGCAGCTCGTCCTTGTGGCCCTACGAGCAGTACTTC.

The chain uses TRBV20-1 and TRBJ1-5; the D gene is possibly TRBD1 (5 bases). The germline V gene has CDR1 DFQATT and CDR2 SNEGSKA (reference sequence). The CDR3 contains 16 residues. V was trimmed by 1 base and J by 3 bases, leaving 16 bases between them. The CDR3 nucleotides read TGCAGTGCTAGAGCGTCAGGGAATTTTTACAATCAGCCCCAGCATTTT. It translates to CSARASGNFYNQPQHF.

This clonotype came up many times. This chain joins TRBV9 and TRBJ2-5; possibly TRBD2 for D (7 bases). Germline values: CDR1 SGDLS, CDR2 YYNGEE. V lost 2 bases and J lost 0, with 11 bases in between. The CDR3 has 15 amino acids. CDR3 in DNA: TGTGCCAGCAGCGTTGGAGGGGGGGACCAAGAGACCCAGTACTTC. Amino acid sequence: CASSVGGGDQETQYF. Full variable domain (remainder filled in from reference TRBV9 and TRBJ2-5): DSGVTQTPKHLITATGQRVTLRCSPRSGDLSVYWYQQSLDQGLQFLIQYYNGEERAKGNILERFSAQQFPDLHSELNLSSLELGDSALYFCASSVGGGDQETQYFGPGTRLLVL.

This chain joins TRBV9 and TRBJ2-3; a weak D match, TRBD1 (5 bases). Germline loops: CDR1 SGDLS, CDR2 YYNGEE. V dropped 2 bases and J dropped 7 bases, with 17 bases sitting between them. This CDR3 comprises 15 residues. In DNA, the CDR3 is TGTGCCAGCAGCGTGGACACACAAGAGGTGAATACGCAGTATTTT. Protein sequence: CASSVDTQEVNTQYF.

This clonotype turned up a few times. A clone one base away is much larger, so this may be a read error. J is TRBJ2-7 and V is TRBV25-1; D remains ambiguous. Germline CDR1 is MGHDK and CDR2 is SYGVNS. The CDR3 covers 12 residues. CDR3 sequence (DNA): TGTGCCGGCAGTTCGTCTTTTGGGGAGCAGTACTTC. Its translation: CAGSSSFGEQYF.

This rearrangement joins TRBV11-1 to TRBJ1-3; D might be TRBD1 (6 bases). Germline CDR1 is SGHAT and CDR2 is FQDESV (reference sequence). Trimming took 6 bases from V and 3 from J, leaving 15 bases between them. There are 15 residues in the CDR3. The CDR3 is CASSFGAGDGNTIYF. CDR3 nucleotide sequence: TGTGCCAGCAGTTTTGGGGCAGGGGATGGAAACACCATATATTTT. The whole variable domain, filled in from reference TRBV11-1 and TRBJ1-3, reads EAEVAQSPRYKITEKSQAVAFWCDPISGHATLYWYRQILGQGPELLVQFQDESVVDDSQLPKDRFSAERLKGVDSTLKIQPAELGDSAMYLCASSFGAGDGNTIYFGEGSWLTVV.

The chain employs TRBV7-3 and TRBJ2-2; D gene uncertain. The V and J ends lost 0 bases and 1 base respectively, with 9 bases between them. The CDR3 loop spans 16 amino acids. CDR1 is SGHTA and CDR2 is FQGTGA in the germline V gene. CDR3: CASSLTRQRNTGELFF. CDR3 nucleotides: TGTGCCAGCAGCTTAACTCGGCAACGGAACACCGGGGAGCTGTTTTTT. The variable domain in full, completed from reference TRBV7-3 and TRBJ2-2, reads GAGVSQTPSNKVTEKGKYVELRCDPISGHTALYWYRQSLGQGPEFLIYFQGTGAADDSGLPNDRFFAVRPEGSVSTLKIQRTERGDSAVYLCASSLTRQRNTGELFFGEGSRLTVL.

This clonotype has a count of ten or more. V gene TRBV20-1 combines with J gene TRBJ1-5, with D possibly matching TRBD1 (5 bases). The ends were cut back, 3 bases at V and 5 bases at J, with 11 bases in the middle. The CDR3 loop spans 13 amino acids. CDR1 is DFQATT, CDR2 SNEGSKA, per germline (reference sequence). This CDR3 is CSASLGGDQPQHF. CDR3 DNA: TGCAGTGCTAGTTTGGGGGGGGATCAGCCCCAGCATTTT.

The chain employs TRBV7-9 and TRBJ1-6; D ambiguous. The CDR3 has 10 amino acids. V was clipped by 11 bases and J by 7 bases, with 6 bases between them. Germline assignment: CDR1 SEHNR and CDR2 FQNEAQ (reference sequence). The CDR3 region is CARGNSPLHF. The CDR3 DNA reads as TGTGCCCGCGGGAATTCACCCCTCCACTTT.

This clonotype showed up just a few times. V gene TRBV6-5 combines with J gene TRBJ1-5; D perhaps matches TRBD1 (5 bases). The CDR3 spans 14 residues. The V and J ends lost 6 bases and 6 bases respectively, with 15 bases between them. Germline V gene data show CDR1 as MNHEY and CDR2 as SVGAGI. The DNA of the CDR3 is TGTGCCAGCAGGGCGGGGGGTTGGGGTCAGCCCCAGCATTTT. It is translated as CASRAGGWGQPQHF.

This clonotype was observed at least ten times. This may come from a read error, since a much larger clone is one base off. The chain combines TRBV24-1 with TRBJ1-5, with a tentative D call TRBD1 (6 bases). CDR1 and CDR2 (germline): KGHDR, SFDVKD. This CDR3 region has 14 residues. CDR3 in DNA: TGTGCCAGCAGTCCCACAGGGAGCAATCAGCCCCAGCATTTT. Protein sequence: CASSPTGSNQPQHF.

This clonotype came up a few times. This chain connects TRBV9 to TRBJ1-1; D unclear. Trimming stripped 0 bases from V and 5 bases from J, with 8 bases between. Germline values: CDR1 SGDLS, CDR2 YYNGEE. The CDR3 sequence is 13 residues long. As DNA, the CDR3 is TGTGCCAGCAGCGTAGAAGCCGGAACTGAAGCTTTCTTT. Residues: CASSVEAGTEAFF. The full variable domain, rest sourced from reference TRBV9 and TRBJ1-1, is DSGVTQTPKHLITATGQRVTLRCSPRSGDLSVYWYQQSLDQGLQFLIQYYNGEERAKGNILERFSAQQFPDLHSELNLSSLELGDSALYFCASSVEAGTEAFFGQGTRLTVV.

This clonotype occurred a few times. J is TRBJ2-7 and V is TRBV6-2 or TRBV6-3, with D perhaps TRBD1 (6 bases). Germline V gene sequence: CDR1 MNHEY, CDR2 SVGEGT. This CDR3 contains 15 residues. V was pared by 6 bases and J by 0 bases, with 15 bases between. The CDR3 sequence: CASSPYRANSYEQYF. The DNA for the CDR3 is TGTGCCAGCAGCCCATACAGGGCTAACTCCTACGAGCAGTACTTC.

V is TRBV20-1 and J is TRBJ2-2; the match to TRBD1 covers 9 bases. The CDR3 covers 16 residues. Germline V gene data show CDR1 as DFQATT and CDR2 as SNEGSKA (reference sequence). With V trimmed by 0 bases and J by 3 bases, 5 bases remained unmatched. CDR3 sequence: CSARDGGQGHTGELFF. CDR3 bases: TGCAGTGCTAGAGATGGGGGACAGGGACACACCGGGGAGCTGTTTTTT.

Worth noting for this clonotype: Since a much larger clone is just one base distant, this may be a read error. The CDR3 carries no conserved terminal phenylalanine or tryptophan, so it likely arises from a read error. The V gene is TRBV15, the J gene TRBJ1-1, with D possibly TRBD1 on 5 matching bases. The CDR3 contains 15 residues. Germline V gene lookup returns CDR1 LNHNV and CDR2 YYDKDF (reference sequence). V was cut by 0 bases and J by 4 bases, with 12 bases left in between. The CDR3 here is CATSRDQGFSTEAFC. CDR3 DNA: TGTGCCACCAGCAGAGATCAGGGTTTTAGCACTGAAGCTTTCTGT.

This clonotype was recorded only once. A much more abundant neighbour one base away suggests this may be a read error. The CDR3 coding sequence is TGTGCCAGCAACACAGTTTATCCCGTGCAGTACTTC. It translates to CASNTVYPVQYF. This chain connects TRBV2 to TRBJ2-7; D not resolved. The CDR3 extends over 12 amino acids. Trimming cost V 7 bases and J 9 bases, with 16 bases left between them. Germline CDR1 SNHLY, CDR2 FYNNEI. The variable domain in full, with the rest retrieved from reference TRBV2 and TRBJ2-7, is EPEVTQTPSHQVTQMGQEVILRCVPISNHLYFYWYRQILGQKVEFLVSFYNNEISEKSEIFDDQFSVERPDGSNFTLKIRSTKLEDSAMYFCASNTVYPVQYFGPGTRLTVT.

The chain is built from TRBV29-1 and TRBJ2-5; 8 nucleotides match TRBD2. Germline CDR1 reads SQVTM; CDR2 reads ANQGSEA. V dropped 3 bases and J dropped 4; count of bases not matched to a gene: 4. The CDR3 contains 13 residues. The chain's CDR3 is CSVDDGGGETQYF. In nucleotides, the CDR3 is TGCAGCGTTGATGACGGGGGGGGAGAGACCCAGTACTTC. The full variable domain, in which reference TRBV29-1 and TRBJ2-5 provide the parts outside the CDR3, is SAVISQKPSRDICQRGTSLTIQCQVDSQVTMMFWYRQQPGQSLTLIATANQGSEATYESGFVIDKFPISRPNLTFSTLTVSNMSPEDSSIYLCSVDDGGGETQYFGPGTRLLVL.

This clonotype showed up many times. The rearrangement joins TRBV24-1 to TRBJ1-1; tentative D call: TRBD1 (5 bases). V lost 7 bases, J lost 1 base, and 9 bases lay in between. Germline V lookup: CDR1 KGHDR, CDR2 SFDVKD. The CDR3 covers 13 residues. For the CDR3, the DNA is TGTGCCACCAGCGATACAGGGAACACTGAAGCTTTCTTT. Encoded protein: CATSDTGNTEAFF.

This clonotype was seen at least ten times. This sequence joins TRBV24-1 and TRBJ1-2; 10 nucleotides line up with TRBD1. V shed 7 bases and J 6 bases; nucleotides not matched to a gene: 4. This CDR3 is 13 amino acids long. Germline CDR1 KGHDR, CDR2 SFDVKD. CDR3 DNA sequence: TGTGCCACCAGGGGACAGGGGACAGATGGCTACACCTTC. It is translated as CATRGQGTDGYTF.